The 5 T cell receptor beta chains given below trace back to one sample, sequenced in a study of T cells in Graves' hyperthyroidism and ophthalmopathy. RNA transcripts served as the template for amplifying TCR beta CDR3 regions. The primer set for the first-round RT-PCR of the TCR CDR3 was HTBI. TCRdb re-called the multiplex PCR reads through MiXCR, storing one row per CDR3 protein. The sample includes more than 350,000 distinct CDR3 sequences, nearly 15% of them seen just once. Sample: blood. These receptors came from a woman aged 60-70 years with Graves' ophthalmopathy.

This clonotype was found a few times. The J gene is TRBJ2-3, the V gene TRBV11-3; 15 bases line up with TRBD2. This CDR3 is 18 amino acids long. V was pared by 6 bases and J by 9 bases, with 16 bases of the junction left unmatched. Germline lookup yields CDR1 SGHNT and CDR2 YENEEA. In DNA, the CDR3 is TGTGCCAGCAGTTCCTTTTCTGGACTAGCGGGAGGGCCGGAAACGCAGTATTTT. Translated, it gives CASSSFSGLAGGPETQYF.

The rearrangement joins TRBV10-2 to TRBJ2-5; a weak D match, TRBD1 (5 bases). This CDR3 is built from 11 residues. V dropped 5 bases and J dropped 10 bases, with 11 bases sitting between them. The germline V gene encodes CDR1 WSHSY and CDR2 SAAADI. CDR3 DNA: TGCGCCAGCAGTCCTCAGGGTTACCAGTACTTC. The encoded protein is CASSPQGYQYF.

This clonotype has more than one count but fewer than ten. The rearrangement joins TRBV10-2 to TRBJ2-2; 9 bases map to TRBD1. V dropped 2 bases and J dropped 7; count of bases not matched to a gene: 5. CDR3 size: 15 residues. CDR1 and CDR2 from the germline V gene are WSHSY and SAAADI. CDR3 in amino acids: CASSEKGQGGGELFF. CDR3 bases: TGCGCCAGCAGTGAGAAGGGACAGGGCGGCGGGGAGCTGTTTTTT.

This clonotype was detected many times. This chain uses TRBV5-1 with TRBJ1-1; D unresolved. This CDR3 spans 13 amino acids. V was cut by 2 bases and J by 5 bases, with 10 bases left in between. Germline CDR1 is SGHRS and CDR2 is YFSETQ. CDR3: CASSFDGGTEAFF. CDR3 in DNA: TGCGCCAGCAGCTTTGACGGAGGGACTGAAGCTTTCTTT. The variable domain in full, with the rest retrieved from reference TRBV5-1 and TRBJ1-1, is KAGVTQTPRYLIKTRGQQVTLSCSPISGHRSVSWYQQTPGQGLQFLFEYFSETQRNKGNFPGRFSGRQFSNSRSEMNVSTLELGDSALYLCASSFDGGTEAFFGQGTRLTVV.

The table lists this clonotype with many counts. CDR3 protein: CASSHERNTIYF. The CDR3 DNA reads TGTGCCAGCAGCCACGAGAGAAACACCATATATTTT. The chain employs TRBV12-3 or TRBV12-4 and TRBJ1-3; D unresolved. This CDR3 has 12 amino acids. V was cut by 6 bases and J by 5 bases, with 8 bases left in between.